The T cell receptor (beta chain) under discussion was sequenced for a study of blood T cell repertoires in COVID-19. Study background: Acute and convalescent COVID-19 samples came from the United States, Italy and Spain. The analysed material was cDNA or gDNA that came from T cells, B-cell-depleted T cells, or PBMCs.

From germline, CDR1 is MGHRA and CDR2 YSYEKL. The CDR3 extends over 15 amino acids. Trimming removed 1 base from V and 1 base from J, with 9 bases in between. Per the study methods: Estimation of nucleated cell counts was performed using reference gene primer amplification. Profiled with immunoSEQ multiplex PCR; TCRdb holds only in-frame clones, not every one. V, J and clone size are those of that table, while D and trimming were read from the DNA. The repertoire holds fewer than 450,000 clones, with around 91% as singletons. This TCR was recovered from a young woman who had recovered from COVID-19. Sequencing was performed on peripheral blood. This sequence joins TRBV4-1 and TRBJ2-3; D possibly corresponds to TRBD2 (6 bases). The CDR3 here is CASSQGPGGTDTQYF. The CDR3 DNA reads TGCGCCAGCAGCCAAGGCCCGGGGGGCACAGATACGCAGTATTTT.